The 8 T cell receptor beta chains below come from one sample, sequenced in a study of shared clonotypes between healthy human individuals (dated by TCRdb to 2018 to 2021). Libraries were made using the immunoSEQ multiplex PCR assay. Sourced from immuneACCESS, this table was stored by TCRdb with only in-frame sequences that have V and J called. A share of the clones is absent; for the studies checked, an unresolved V gene accounts for under half, and the remainder has no known explanation. The sample yields about 600,000 clones; more than 95% were counted once. The top ten clones comprise 0.055% to 0.07% of the sample. Sample: naive CD4+ T cells sorted from blood. The cell subset or site label on this specimen signifies: CD45RA+ positively selected. These receptors originate from a woman aged 25 to 39 in good health.

The V and J genes are TRBV19 and TRBJ2-1; D might be TRBD1 (6 bases). V was trimmed by 5 bases and J by 5 bases, leaving 16 bases between them. The CDR3 has 15 residues. Germline V gene data show CDR1 as LNHDA and CDR2 as SQIVND (reference sequence). This CDR3 is CASSGRGRGNNEQFF. The CDR3, as DNA: TGTGCCAGTAGTGGTAGGGGGAGAGGAAACAATGAGCAGTTCTTC.

This clone has just one count. The J gene is TRBJ2-7, the V gene TRBV28; TRBD2 matches 9 bases. With V trimmed by 6 bases and J by 3 bases, 12 bases remained unmatched. Germline V CDR1 and CDR2: MDHEN, SYDVKM. The CDR3 runs to 16 residues. CDR3 sequence: CASRPRGTSRFYEQYF. CDR3 coding DNA: TGTGCCAGCAGACCAAGGGGGACTAGCAGGTTCTACGAGCAGTACTTC.

This chain uses TRBV21-1 with TRBJ2-1; whether TRBD2, the table's D call, matches the DNA was not checked. TRBV21-1 constitutes a pseudogene. The CDR3 covers 13 residues. CDR3 in amino acids: CASSPGGYNEQFF. CDR3 nucleotide sequence: TGTGCCAGCAGCCCGGGGGGATACAATGAGCAGTTCTTC.

The rearrangement links TRBV6-5 to TRBJ1-1; no firm D call. V was clipped by 7 bases and J by 7 bases, with 19 bases between them. Per germline, CDR1 MNHEY and CDR2 SVGAGI. This CDR3 is 14 amino acids long. The CDR3 here is CASNEQEYRGEAFF. Written as DNA, the CDR3 is TGTGCCAGCAATGAGCAGGAGTATCGGGGTGAAGCTTTCTTT.

CDR3 DNA sequence: TGCGCCAGCAGCTTGGGAGACAGGGGGCGCGAGCAGTACTTC. Encoded protein: CASSLGDRGREQYF. J is TRBJ2-5 and V is TRBV5-1, with 10 bases lining up with TRBD1. The J call could be wrong; TRBJ2-7 is a better fit for the DNA end. The CDR3 is 14 amino acids. Germline V gene lookup returns CDR1 SGHRS and CDR2 YFSETQ.

The chain links TRBV5-4 to TRBJ1-1; 9 nucleotides agree with TRBD1. The V gene's germline CDR1 is SGHNT and CDR2 YYREEE (reference sequence). This CDR3 spans 16 amino acids. V trimming: 0 bases; J trimming: 6 bases; junction bases outside the gene matches: 9. CDR3 DNA: TGTGCCAGCAGCTTGGCCCGACAGGGGGTTGCCGCTGAAGCTTTCTTT. Amino acids: CASSLARQGVAAEAFF.

This clone appeared a single time. V and J are TRBV7-8 and TRBJ2-1; D is perhaps TRBD2 (6 bases). V gave up 2 bases and J gave up 0 bases, with 8 bases separating them. CDR1 is SGHVS and CDR2 is FQNEAQ in the germline V gene. The CDR3 runs to 15 residues. CDR3 DNA sequence: TGTGCCAGCAGCTTACTCGGGAGCTCCTACAATGAGCAGTTCTTC. Encoded protein: CASSLLGSSYNEQFF.

J is TRBJ2-7 and V is TRBV7-8, with D possibly called TRBD1 or TRBD2 (5 bases each). V was pared by 5 bases and J by 0 bases, with 14 bases between. The germline CDR1 and CDR2 sequences are SGHVS and FQNEAQ. The CDR3 is 15 residues long. The CDR3 reads CASSAHRDRSYEQYF. CDR3 DNA sequence: TGTGCCAGCAGCGCGCACCGGGACCGCTCCTACGAGCAGTACTTC. Full variable domain (missing parts from reference TRBV7-8 and TRBJ2-7): GAGVSQSPRYKVAKRGQDVALRCDPISGHVSLFWYQQALGQGPEFLTYFQNEAQLDKSGLPSDRFFAERPEGSVSTLKIQRTQQEDSAVYLCASSAHRDRSYEQYFGPGTRLTVT.